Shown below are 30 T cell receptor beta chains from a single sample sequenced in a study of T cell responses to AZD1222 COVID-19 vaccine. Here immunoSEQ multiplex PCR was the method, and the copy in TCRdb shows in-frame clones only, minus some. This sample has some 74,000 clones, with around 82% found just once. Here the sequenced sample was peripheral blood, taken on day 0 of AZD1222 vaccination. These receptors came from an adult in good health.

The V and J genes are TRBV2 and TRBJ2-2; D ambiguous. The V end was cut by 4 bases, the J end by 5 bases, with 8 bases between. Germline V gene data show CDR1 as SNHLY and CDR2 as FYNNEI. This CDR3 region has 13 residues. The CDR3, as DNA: TGTGCCAGCAGTGCTATAGAAACCGGGGAGCTGTTTTTT. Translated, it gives CASSAIETGELFF.

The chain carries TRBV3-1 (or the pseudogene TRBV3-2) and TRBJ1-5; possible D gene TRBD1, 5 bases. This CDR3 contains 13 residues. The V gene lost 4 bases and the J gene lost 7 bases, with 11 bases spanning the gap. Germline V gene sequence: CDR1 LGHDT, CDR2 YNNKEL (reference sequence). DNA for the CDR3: TGTGCCAGCAGCCCCCCAGGGCAACAGCCCCAGCATTTT. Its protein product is CASSPPGQQPQHF.

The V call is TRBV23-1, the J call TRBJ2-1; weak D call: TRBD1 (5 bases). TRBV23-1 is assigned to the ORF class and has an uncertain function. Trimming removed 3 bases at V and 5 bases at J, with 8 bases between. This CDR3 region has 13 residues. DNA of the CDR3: TGCGCCAGCAGTCACCAGGGAAACAATGAGCAGTTCTTC. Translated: CASSHQGNNEQFF.

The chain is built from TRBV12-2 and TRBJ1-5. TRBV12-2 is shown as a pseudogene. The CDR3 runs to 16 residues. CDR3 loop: CASRLGPPGGNQPQHF. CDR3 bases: TGTGCAAGTCGCTTAGGTCCCCCTGGGGGGAATCAGCCCCAGCATTTT.

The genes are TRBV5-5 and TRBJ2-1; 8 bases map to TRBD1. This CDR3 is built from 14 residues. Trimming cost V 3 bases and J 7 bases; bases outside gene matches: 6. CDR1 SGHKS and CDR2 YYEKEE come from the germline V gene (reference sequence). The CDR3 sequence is CASSSQTGVNEQFF. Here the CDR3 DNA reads TGTGCCAGCAGCTCGCAGACAGGGGTAAATGAGCAGTTCTTC.

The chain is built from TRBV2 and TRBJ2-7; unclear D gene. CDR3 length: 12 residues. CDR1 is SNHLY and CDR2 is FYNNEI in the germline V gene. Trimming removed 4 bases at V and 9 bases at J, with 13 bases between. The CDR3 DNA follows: TGTGCCAGCAGTGTTAAGCCGGGTGGGCAGTACTTC. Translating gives CASSVKPGGQYF. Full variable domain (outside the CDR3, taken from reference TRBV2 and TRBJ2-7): EPEVTQTPSHQVTQMGQEVILRCVPISNHLYFYWYRQILGQKVEFLVSFYNNEISEKSEIFDDQFSVERPDGSNFTLKIRSTKLEDSAMYFCASSVKPGGQYFGPGTRLTVT.

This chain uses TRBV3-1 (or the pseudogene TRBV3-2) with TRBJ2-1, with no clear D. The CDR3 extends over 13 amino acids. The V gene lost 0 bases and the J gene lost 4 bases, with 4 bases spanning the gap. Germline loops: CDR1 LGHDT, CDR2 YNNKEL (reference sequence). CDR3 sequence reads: CASSQDRYNEQFF. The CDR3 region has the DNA TGTGCCAGCAGCCAAGACAGGTACAATGAGCAGTTCTTC.

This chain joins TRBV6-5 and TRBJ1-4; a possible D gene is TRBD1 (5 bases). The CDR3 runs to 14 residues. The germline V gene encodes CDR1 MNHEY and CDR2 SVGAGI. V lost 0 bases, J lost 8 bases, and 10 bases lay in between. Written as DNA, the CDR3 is TGTGCCAGCAGTTACTCGGCGGGGGAAGAAAAACTGTTTTTT. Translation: CASSYSAGEEKLFF.

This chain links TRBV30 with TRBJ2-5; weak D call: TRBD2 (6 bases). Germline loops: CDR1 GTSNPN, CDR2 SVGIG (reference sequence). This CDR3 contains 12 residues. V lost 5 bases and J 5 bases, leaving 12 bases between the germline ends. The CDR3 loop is CAWGRGRETQYF. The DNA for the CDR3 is TGTGCCTGGGGCCGGGGGAGGGAGACCCAGTACTTC.

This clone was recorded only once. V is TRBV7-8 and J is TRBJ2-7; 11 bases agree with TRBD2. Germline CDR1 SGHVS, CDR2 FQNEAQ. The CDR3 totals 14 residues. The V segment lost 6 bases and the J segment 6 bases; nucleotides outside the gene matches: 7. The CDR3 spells CASRPIAGGPEQYF. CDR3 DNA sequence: TGTGCCAGCAGGCCTATAGCGGGAGGGCCCGAGCAGTACTTC.

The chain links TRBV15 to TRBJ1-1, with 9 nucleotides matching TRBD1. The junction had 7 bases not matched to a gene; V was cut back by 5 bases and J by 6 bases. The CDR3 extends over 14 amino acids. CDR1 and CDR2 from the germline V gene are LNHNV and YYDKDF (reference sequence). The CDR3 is CATSWGQGGAEAFF. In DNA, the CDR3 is TGTGCCACCAGCTGGGGACAGGGCGGGGCTGAAGCTTTCTTT.

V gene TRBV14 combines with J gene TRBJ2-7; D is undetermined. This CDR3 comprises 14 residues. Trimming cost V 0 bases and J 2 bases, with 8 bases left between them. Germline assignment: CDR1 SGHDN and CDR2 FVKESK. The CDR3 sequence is CASSQETLAYEQYF. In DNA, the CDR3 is TGTGCCAGCAGCCAAGAAACGCTAGCCTACGAGCAGTACTTC.

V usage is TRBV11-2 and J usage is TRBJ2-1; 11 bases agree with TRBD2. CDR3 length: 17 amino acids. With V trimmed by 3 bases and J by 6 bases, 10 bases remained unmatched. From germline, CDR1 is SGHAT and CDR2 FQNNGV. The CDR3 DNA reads TGTGCCAGCAGCTTGTTAGGGCGTAGCGGGGGGGCCAATGAGCAGTTCTTC. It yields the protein CASSLLGRSGGANEQFF. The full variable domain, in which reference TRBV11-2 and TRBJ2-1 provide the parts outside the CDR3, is EAGVAQSPRYKIIEKRQSVAFWCNPISGHATLYWYQQILGQGPKLLIQFQNNGVVDDSQLPKDRFSAERLKGVDSTLKIQPAKLEDSAVYLCASSLLGRSGGANEQFFGPGTRLTVL.

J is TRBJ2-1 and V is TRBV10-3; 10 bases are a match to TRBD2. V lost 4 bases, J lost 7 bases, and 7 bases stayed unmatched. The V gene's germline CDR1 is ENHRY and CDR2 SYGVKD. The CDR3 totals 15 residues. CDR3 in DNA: TGTGCCATCAGTGCAGTAACTAGCGGGATTAATGAGCAGTTCTTC. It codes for CAISAVTSGINEQFF.

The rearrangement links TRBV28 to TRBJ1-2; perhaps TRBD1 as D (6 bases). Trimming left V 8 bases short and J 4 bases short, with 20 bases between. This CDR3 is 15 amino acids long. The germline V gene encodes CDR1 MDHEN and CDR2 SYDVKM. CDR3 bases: TGTGCCAGCTCGGGTCCCGCAGGGGCCCTCTATGGCTACACCTTC. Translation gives CASSGPAGALYGYTF.

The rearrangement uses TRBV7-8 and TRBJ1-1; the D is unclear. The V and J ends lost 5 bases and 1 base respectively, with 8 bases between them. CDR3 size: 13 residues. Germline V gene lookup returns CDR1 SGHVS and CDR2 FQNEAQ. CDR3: CASSQDRNTEAFF. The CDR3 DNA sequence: TGTGCCAGCAGCCAGGACCGGAACACTGAAGCTTTCTTT.

In nucleotides, the CDR3 is TGTGCCTGGAACGCCCAAAGTGAAGCTTTCTTT. Translated: CAWNAQSEAFF. This rearrangement joins TRBV30 to TRBJ1-1; no definite D call. V shed 4 bases and J shed 7 bases, with 10 bases lying between them. The CDR3 is 11 residues long. Germline loops: CDR1 GTSNPN, CDR2 SVGIG (reference sequence).

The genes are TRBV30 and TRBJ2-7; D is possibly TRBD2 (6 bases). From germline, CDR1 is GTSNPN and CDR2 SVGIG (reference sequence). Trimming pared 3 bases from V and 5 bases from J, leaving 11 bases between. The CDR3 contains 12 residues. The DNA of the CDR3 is TGTGCCTGGAGCTCCGGGAGCCACGAGCAGTACTTC. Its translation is CAWSSGSHEQYF.

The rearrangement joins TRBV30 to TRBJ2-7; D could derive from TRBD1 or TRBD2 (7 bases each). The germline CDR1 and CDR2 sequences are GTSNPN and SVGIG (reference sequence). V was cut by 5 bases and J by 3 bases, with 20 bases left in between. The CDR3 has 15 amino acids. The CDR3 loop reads CAWPGGTAKLYEQYF. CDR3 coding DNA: TGTGCCTGGCCCGGGGGGACAGCCAAGCTCTACGAGCAGTACTTC.

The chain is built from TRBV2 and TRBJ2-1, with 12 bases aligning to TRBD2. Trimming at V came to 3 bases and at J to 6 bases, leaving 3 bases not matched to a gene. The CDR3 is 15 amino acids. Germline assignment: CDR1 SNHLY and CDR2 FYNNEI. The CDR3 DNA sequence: TGTGCCAGCAGTGAGACTAGCGGGAGCCTCAATGAGCAGTTCTTC. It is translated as CASSETSGSLNEQFF.

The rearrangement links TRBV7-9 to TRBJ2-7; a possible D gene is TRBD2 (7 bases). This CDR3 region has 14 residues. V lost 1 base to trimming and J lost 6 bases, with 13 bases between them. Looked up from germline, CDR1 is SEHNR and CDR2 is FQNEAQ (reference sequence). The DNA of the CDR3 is TGTGCCAGCAGCTTAGATACAGGGAGGGGCGAGCAGTACTTC. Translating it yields CASSLDTGRGEQYF.

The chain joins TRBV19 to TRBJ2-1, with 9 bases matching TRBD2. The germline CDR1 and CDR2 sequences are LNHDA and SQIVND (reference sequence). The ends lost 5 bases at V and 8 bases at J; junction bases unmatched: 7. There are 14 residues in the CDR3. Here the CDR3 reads CASSGLAGVYEQFF. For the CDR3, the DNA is TGTGCCAGTAGTGGGTTAGCGGGAGTATATGAGCAGTTCTTC. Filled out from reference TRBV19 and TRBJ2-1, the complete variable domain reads DGGITQSPKYLFRKEGQNVTLSCEQNLNHDAMYWYRQDPGQGLRLIYYSQIVNDFQKGDIAEGYSVSREKKESFPLTVTSAQKNPTAFYLCASSGLAGVYEQFFGPGTRLTVL.

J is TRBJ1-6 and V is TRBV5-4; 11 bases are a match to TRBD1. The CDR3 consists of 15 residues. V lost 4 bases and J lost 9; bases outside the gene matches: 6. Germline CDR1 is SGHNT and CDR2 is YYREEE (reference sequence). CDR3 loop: CASSPRTGGVSPLHF. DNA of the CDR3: TGTGCCAGCAGCCCTCGGACAGGGGGCGTTTCACCCCTCCACTTT.

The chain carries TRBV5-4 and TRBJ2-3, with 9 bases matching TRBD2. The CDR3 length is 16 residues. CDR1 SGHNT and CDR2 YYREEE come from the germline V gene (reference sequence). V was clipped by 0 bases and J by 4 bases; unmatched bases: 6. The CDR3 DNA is TGTGCCAGCAGCTTGGCCTTGGTAGCGGGGGCAGATACGCAGTATTTT. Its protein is CASSLALVAGADTQYF.

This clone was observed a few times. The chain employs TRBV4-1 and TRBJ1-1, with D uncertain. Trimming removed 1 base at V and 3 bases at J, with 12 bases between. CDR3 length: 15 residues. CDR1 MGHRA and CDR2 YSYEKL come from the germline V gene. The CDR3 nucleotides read TGCGCCAGCAGCCAAGTATTGGCAAGCGACACTGAAGCTTTCTTT. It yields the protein CASSQVLASDTEAFF.

The DNA of the CDR3 is TGCGCCAGCAGCTTGTCCTCGGTTCTGTCTTGGGGCTACACCTTC. This gives the protein CASSLSSVLSWGYTF. The chain joins TRBV5-1 to TRBJ1-2, with D unresolved. The CDR3 has 15 amino acids. CDR1 and CDR2 from the germline V gene are SGHRS and YFSETQ. Deletions cut 1 base from V and 8 bases from J, with 18 bases between.

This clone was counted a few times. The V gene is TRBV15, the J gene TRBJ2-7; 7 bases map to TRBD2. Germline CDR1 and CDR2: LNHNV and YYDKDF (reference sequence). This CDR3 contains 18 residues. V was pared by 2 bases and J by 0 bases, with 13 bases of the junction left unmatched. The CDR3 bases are TGTGCCACCAGCAGACCTCTAGACTGGGCTAGCGGCTCCTACGAGCAGTACTTC. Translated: CATSRPLDWASGSYEQYF.

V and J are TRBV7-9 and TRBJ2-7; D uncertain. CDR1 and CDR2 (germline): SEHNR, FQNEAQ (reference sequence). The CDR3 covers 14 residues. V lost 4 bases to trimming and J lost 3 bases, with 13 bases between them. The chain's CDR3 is CASSSVYEIYEQYF. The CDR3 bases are TGTGCCAGCAGCTCCGTTTATGAGATCTACGAGCAGTACTTC.

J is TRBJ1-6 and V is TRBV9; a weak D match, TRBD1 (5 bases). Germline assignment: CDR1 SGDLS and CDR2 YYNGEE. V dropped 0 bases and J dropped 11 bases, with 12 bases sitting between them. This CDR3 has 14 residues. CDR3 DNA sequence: TGTGCCAGCAGCGTAGGGGGCGGCACGACACCCCTCCACTTT. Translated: CASSVGGGTTPLHF.

In nucleotides, the CDR3 is TGTGCCAGCAGTGCGGACACAGCCTACGAGCAGTACTTC. It encodes CASSADTAYEQYF. This chain links TRBV12-3 or TRBV12-4 with TRBJ2-7; TRBD1 is a possible D gene (5 bases). Deletions cut 5 bases from V and 2 bases from J, with 10 bases between. There are 13 residues in the CDR3.